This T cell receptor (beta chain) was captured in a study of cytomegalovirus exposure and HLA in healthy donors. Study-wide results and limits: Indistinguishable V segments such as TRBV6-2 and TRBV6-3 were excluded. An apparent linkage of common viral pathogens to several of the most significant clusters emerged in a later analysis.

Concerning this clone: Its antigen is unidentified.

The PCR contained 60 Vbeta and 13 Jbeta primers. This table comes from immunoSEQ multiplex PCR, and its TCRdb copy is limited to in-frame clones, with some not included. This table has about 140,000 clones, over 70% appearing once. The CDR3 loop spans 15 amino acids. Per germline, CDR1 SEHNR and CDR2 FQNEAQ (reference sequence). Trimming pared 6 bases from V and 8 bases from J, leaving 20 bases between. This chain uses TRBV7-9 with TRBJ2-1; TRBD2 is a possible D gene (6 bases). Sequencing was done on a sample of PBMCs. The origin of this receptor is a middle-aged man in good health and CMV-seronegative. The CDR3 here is CASRPTGTPRHEQFF. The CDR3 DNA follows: TGTGCCAGCAGGCCCACCGGGACTCCCAGGCATGAGCAGTTCTTC.